These 7 T cell receptor beta chains were all obtained from the same sample, sequenced in a study of T-cell memory formation after mild COVID-19. In TCRdb, the 5' RACE reads were re-called with MiXCR into one record per CDR3 protein. The sample comprises approximately 350,000 distinct CDR3 sequences, over 13% of which are singletons, and around a fifth rests with the top ten. The sample consisted of PBMCs or a T cell subset sorted from them (not recorded which). The receptors shown here come from a young man who had mild COVID-19 (a few samples of this study predate the infection). Cell type and time point are not known.

This chain uses TRBV20-1 with TRBJ2-1; 9 bases are a match to TRBD2. The CDR3 consists of 16 residues. Germline lookup yields CDR1 DFQATT and CDR2 SNEGSKA (reference sequence). With V trimmed by 0 bases and J by 6 bases, 9 bases remained unmatched. The CDR3 DNA sequence: TGCAGTGCTAGAGATGCGAGGCGGGGGGGCCGCAATGAGCAGTTCTTC. Its protein product is CSARDARRGGRNEQFF.

This clonotype occurred a few times. The CDR3 bases are TGTGCCAGCAGCCTTTGGGGCAGGGGGCAAAGTTCACCCCTCCACTTT. It yields the protein CASSLWGRGQSSPLHF. The chain employs TRBV3-1 and TRBJ1-6; 8 nucleotides align to TRBD1. The CDR3 is 16 amino acids. The ends lost 4 bases at V and 9 bases at J; junction bases unmatched: 11. Germline V gene data show CDR1 as LGHDT and CDR2 as YNNKEL (reference sequence).

This clonotype was detected a few times. The genes are TRBV7-9 and TRBJ2-5; 12 bases match TRBD2. Germline CDR1 reads SEHNR; CDR2 reads FQNEAQ (reference sequence). This CDR3 is built from 15 residues. V was clipped by 8 bases and J by 1 base; unmatched bases: 5. The CDR3, as DNA: TGTGCCAGCGGGACTAGCGGGCCAACCCAAGAGACCCAGTACTTC. Translation: CASGTSGPTQETQYF.

The rearrangement joins TRBV28 to TRBJ2-5; 10 bases line up with TRBD2. The CDR3 is made up of 15 amino acids. V shed 5 bases, J shed 4 bases, and the junction held 7 bases outside the gene matches. Germline V gives CDR1 MDHEN, CDR2 SYDVKM. The CDR3 reads CASSPPLAGRETQYF. The CDR3 region has the DNA TGTGCCAGCAGTCCGCCACTAGCGGGGCGAGAGACCCAGTACTTC.

V is TRBV20-1 and J is TRBJ2-5; no clear D gene. CDR1 and CDR2 from the germline V gene are DFQATT and SNEGSKA (reference sequence). V was trimmed by 4 bases and J by 2 bases, leaving 11 bases between them. The CDR3 sequence is 13 residues long. This CDR3 is CSAIWTVQETQYF. The CDR3 coding sequence is TGCAGTGCTATATGGACGGTACAAGAGACCCAGTACTTC.

This clonotype was counted at least ten times. The rearrangement joins TRBV27 to TRBJ2-7, with D perhaps matching TRBD1 or TRBD2 (7 bases each). Germline assignment: CDR1 MNHEY and CDR2 SMNVEV (reference sequence). The CDR3 spans 16 residues. V lost 5 bases to trimming and J lost 2 bases, with 19 bases between them. The CDR3 sequence: CASSPGGRGSTYEQYF. In DNA, the CDR3 is TGTGCCAGCAGTCCAGGGGGGCGGGGGTCTACCTACGAGCAGTACTTC.

This clonotype was observed at least ten times. V usage is TRBV11-2 and J usage is TRBJ2-3; 8 bases map to TRBD2. Trimming cost V 5 bases and J 4 bases; bases outside gene matches: 8. The CDR3 has 15 residues. The germline gives CDR1 SGHAT, CDR2 FQNNGV. CDR3 in amino acids: CASSLSGLDSDTQYF. CDR3 in DNA: TGTGCCAGCAGCCTCTCGGGACTAGATTCAGATACGCAGTATTTT.